The 13 T cell receptor beta chains below all came from one sample that was sequenced in a study of blood T cell repertoires in COVID-19. Profiled with immunoSEQ multiplex PCR; TCRdb holds only in-frame clones, not every one. The data show around 100,000 clones, over 80% seen once. The sequenced material came from peripheral blood. The source is a woman in her forties or fifties with acute or convalescent COVID-19.

CDR3 amino acids: CASSQEGTGGYNEQFF. The CDR3 bases are TGCGCCAGCAGCCAAGAGGGGACAGGGGGTTACAATGAGCAGTTCTTC. The chain carries TRBV4-3 and TRBJ2-1; 11 nucleotides line up with TRBD1. V trimming: 0 bases; J trimming: 4 bases; junction bases outside the gene matches: 2. The CDR3 length is 16 residues. Germline CDR1 and CDR2: LGHNA and YSLEER.

The chain recombines TRBV15 with TRBJ1-2; D possibly corresponds to TRBD1 (6 bases). CDR1 and CDR2 from the germline V gene are LNHNV and YYDKDF (reference sequence). The CDR3 loop spans 14 amino acids. The ends were cut back, 1 base at V and 8 bases at J, with 14 bases in the middle. For the CDR3, the DNA is TGTGCCACCAGCAGAGTGGGGGCTACCCTCGGCTACACCTTC. It codes for CATSRVGATLGYTF.

This chain joins TRBV5-1 and TRBJ1-1; TRBD1 is a possible D gene (6 bases). The germline CDR1 and CDR2 sequences are SGHRS and YFSETQ. Trimming removed 4 bases from V and 3 bases from J, with 13 bases in between. This CDR3 has 14 amino acids. The CDR3 sequence is CASSAEDSYTEAFF. In nucleotides, the CDR3 is TGCGCCAGCAGCGCAGAGGACAGTTACACTGAAGCTTTCTTT. Complete variable domain (other parts from reference TRBV5-1 and TRBJ1-1): KAGVTQTPRYLIKTRGQQVTLSCSPISGHRSVSWYQQTPGQGLQFLFEYFSETQRNKGNFPGRFSGRQFSNSRSEMNVSTLELGDSALYLCASSAEDSYTEAFFGQGTRLTVV.

The chain joins TRBV4-3 to TRBJ2-7, with TRBD1 matching over 11 bases. V was pared by 4 bases and J by 1 base, with 3 bases of the junction left unmatched. Germline V gives CDR1 LGHNA, CDR2 YSLEER. CDR3 length equals 15 residues. The CDR3 region has the DNA TGCGCCAGCAGCCTCGGGACAGGGGGATCCTACGAGCAGTACTTC. It specifies CASSLGTGGSYEQYF.

The chain has TRBV3-1 (or the pseudogene TRBV3-2) and TRBJ2-3, with 7 bases matching TRBD1. The CDR3 totals 15 residues. CDR1 LGHDT and CDR2 YNNKEL come from the germline V gene (reference sequence). V lost 4 bases and J lost 2; bases outside the gene matches: 6. In DNA, the CDR3 is TGTGCCAGCAGCCCGGGGACAGACCTCACAGATACGCAGTATTTT. This codes for CASSPGTDLTDTQYF.

The chain joins TRBV7-3 to TRBJ2-7; 8 nucleotides match TRBD1. The CDR3 is 15 amino acids. The germline gives CDR1 SGHTA, CDR2 FQGTGA. V trimming: 5 bases; J trimming: 3 bases; junction bases outside the gene matches: 9. The CDR3 loop is CASSIQGGIGYEQYF. The CDR3 DNA reads as TGTGCCAGCAGCATACAGGGGGGAATAGGCTACGAGCAGTACTTC.

The chain links TRBV7-9 to TRBJ2-3; perhaps TRBD2 as D (6 bases). Germline values: CDR1 SEHNR, CDR2 FQNEAQ (reference sequence). The CDR3 contains 17 residues. V was trimmed by 4 bases and J by 4 bases, leaving 21 bases between them. The CDR3 DNA reads TGTGCCAGCAGCTCTATCCCGGGACTTCCGGGGTCAGATACGCAGTATTTT. It codes for CASSSIPGLPGSDTQYF.

This chain uses TRBV19 with TRBJ2-1; D call uncertain. CDR1 is LNHDA and CDR2 is SQIVND in the germline V gene (reference sequence). This CDR3 has 12 amino acids. Between the trimmed V and J ends, which lost 5 bases and 6 bases, there was a span of 8 bases. CDR3 coding DNA: TGTGCCAGTAGTCCCACTGTCAATGAGCAGTTCTTC. Translation gives CASSPTVNEQFF.

This rearrangement joins TRBV2 to TRBJ1-2; 7 nucleotides line up with TRBD1. CDR1 and CDR2 from the germline V gene are SNHLY and FYNNEI. V was pared by 6 bases and J by 5 bases, with 3 bases of the junction left unmatched. CDR3 length: 12 amino acids. CDR3 DNA sequence: TGTGCCAGCAGAAGGACAGGTTATGGCTACACCTTC. Protein product: CASRRTGYGYTF.

The chain is built from TRBV25-1 and TRBJ1-2; unclear D gene. Germline values: CDR1 MGHDK, CDR2 SYGVNS. The V gene lost 6 bases and the J gene lost 0 bases, with 17 bases spanning the gap. The CDR3 sequence is 16 residues long. CDR3 loop: CASSAPVDGTNYGYTF. CDR3 coding DNA: TGTGCCAGCAGCGCCCCCGTGGACGGGACTAACTATGGCTACACCTTC.

This clone was picked up one time. J is TRBJ2-3 and V is TRBV28; D perhaps matches TRBD1 (6 bases). V dropped 6 bases and J dropped 0 bases, with 13 bases sitting between them. CDR3 length: 15 amino acids. The germline V gene encodes CDR1 MDHEN and CDR2 SYDVKM. CDR3 residues: CASRTTGPSTDTQYF. The CDR3 DNA follows: TGTGCCAGCAGAACTACAGGGCCCAGCACAGATACGCAGTATTTT.

This clone has just a few counts. The chain links TRBV11-3 to TRBJ2-1; perhaps TRBD1 as D (6 bases). The length of the CDR3 is 13 residues. The V gene lost 5 bases and the J gene lost 7 bases, with 12 bases spanning the gap. The V gene's germline CDR1 is SGHNT and CDR2 YENEEA. The CDR3 loop reads CASSGERGNEQFF. The DNA for the CDR3 is TGTGCCAGCAGCGGAGAAAGGGGGAATGAGCAGTTCTTC.

This clone was counted once. The V and J genes are TRBV5-6 and TRBJ1-5; the D is unclear. The V end lost 0 bases, the J end lost 5 bases, and 9 bases lay between the germline ends. Germline loops: CDR1 SGHDT, CDR2 YYEEEE. The CDR3 covers 14 residues. DNA for the CDR3: TGTGCCAGCAGCTTGGAAGGAGTCCATCAGCCCCAGCATTTT. This translates into CASSLEGVHQPQHF.